This T cell receptor (beta chain) came from a study of T cell responses to AZD1222 COVID-19 vaccine. The protocol was immunoSEQ multiplex PCR, while the TCRdb copy is restricted to in-frame clones and leaves out a portion. This table holds some 100,000 clones, around 87% found once. For this clone: Its specificity is not known.

The length of the CDR3 is 12 residues. V dropped 4 bases and J dropped 4 bases, with 8 bases sitting between them. Findings and caveats of the study: With dominance at 160-218 and 743-854, vaccine-associated CD4 TCRs spanned spike. Two doses of AZD1222 preceded a rise in Spike-specific TCR breadth and depth.

The TCR comes from an adult who received the AZD1222 COVID-19 vaccine. This specimen was peripheral blood, taken 28 days after the second AZD1222 dose. The chain has TRBV12-3 or TRBV12-4 and TRBJ2-7; no firm D call. The DNA for the CDR3 is TGTGCCAGCAGTTCATTGAGGTACGAGCAGTACTTC. Its translation: CASSSLRYEQYF.